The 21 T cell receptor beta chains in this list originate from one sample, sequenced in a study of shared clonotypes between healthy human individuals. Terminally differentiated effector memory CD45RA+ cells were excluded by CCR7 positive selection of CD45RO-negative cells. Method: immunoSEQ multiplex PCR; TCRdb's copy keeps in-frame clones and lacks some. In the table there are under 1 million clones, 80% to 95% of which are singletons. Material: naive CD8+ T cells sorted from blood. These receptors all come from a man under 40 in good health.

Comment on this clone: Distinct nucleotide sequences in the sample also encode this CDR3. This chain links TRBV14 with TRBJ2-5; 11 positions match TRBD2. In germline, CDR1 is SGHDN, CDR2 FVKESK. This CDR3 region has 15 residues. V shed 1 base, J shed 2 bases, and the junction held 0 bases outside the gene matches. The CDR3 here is CASSQGLAGQETQYF. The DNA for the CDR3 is TGTGCCAGCAGCCAAGGACTAGCGGGACAAGAGACCCAGTACTTC.

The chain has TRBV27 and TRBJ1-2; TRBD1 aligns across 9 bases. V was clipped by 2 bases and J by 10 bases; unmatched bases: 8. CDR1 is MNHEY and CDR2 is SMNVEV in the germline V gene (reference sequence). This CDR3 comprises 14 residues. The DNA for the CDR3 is TGTGCCAGCAGTTTAGGGGGGACAGGGTGGGACTACACCTTC. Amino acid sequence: CASSLGGTGWDYTF.

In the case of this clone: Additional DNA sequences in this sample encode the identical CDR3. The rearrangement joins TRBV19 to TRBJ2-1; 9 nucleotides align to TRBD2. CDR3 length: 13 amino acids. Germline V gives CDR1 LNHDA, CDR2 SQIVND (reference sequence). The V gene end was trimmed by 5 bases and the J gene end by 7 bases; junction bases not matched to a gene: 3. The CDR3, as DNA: TGTGCCAGTAGTTTAACTAGCGGGAATGAGCAGTTCTTC. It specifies CASSLTSGNEQFF.

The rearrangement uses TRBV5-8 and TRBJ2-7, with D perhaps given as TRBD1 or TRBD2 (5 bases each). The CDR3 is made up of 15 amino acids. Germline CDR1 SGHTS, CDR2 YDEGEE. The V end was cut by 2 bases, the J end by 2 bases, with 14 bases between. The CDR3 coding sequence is TGTGCCAGCAGCTTTAGTCGGGGCCTCACCTACGAGCAGTACTTC. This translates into CASSFSRGLTYEQYF.

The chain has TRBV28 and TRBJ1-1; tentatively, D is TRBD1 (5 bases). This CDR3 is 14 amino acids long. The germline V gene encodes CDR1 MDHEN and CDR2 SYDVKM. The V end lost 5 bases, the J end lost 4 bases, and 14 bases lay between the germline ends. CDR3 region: CASSADSGGTEAFF. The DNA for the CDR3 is TGTGCCAGCAGTGCAGACTCGGGGGGCACTGAAGCTTTCTTT.

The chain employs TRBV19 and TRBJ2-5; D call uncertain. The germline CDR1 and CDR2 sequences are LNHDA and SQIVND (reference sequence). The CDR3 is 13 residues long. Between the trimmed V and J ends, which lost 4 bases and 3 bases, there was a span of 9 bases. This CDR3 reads CASSNPEEETQYF. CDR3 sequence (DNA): TGTGCCAGTAGTAATCCAGAGGAAGAGACCCAGTACTTC.

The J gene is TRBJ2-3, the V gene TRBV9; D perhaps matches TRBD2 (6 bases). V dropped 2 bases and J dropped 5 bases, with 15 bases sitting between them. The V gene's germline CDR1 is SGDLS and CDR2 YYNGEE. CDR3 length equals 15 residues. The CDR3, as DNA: TGTGCCAGCAGCGTCGGGACTTTAGAGATAGATACGCAGTATTTT. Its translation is CASSVGTLEIDTQYF. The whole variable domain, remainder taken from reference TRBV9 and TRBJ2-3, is DSGVTQTPKHLITATGQRVTLRCSPRSGDLSVYWYQQSLDQGLQFLIQYYNGEERAKGNILERFSAQQFPDLHSELNLSSLELGDSALYFCASSVGTLEIDTQYFGPGTRLTVL.

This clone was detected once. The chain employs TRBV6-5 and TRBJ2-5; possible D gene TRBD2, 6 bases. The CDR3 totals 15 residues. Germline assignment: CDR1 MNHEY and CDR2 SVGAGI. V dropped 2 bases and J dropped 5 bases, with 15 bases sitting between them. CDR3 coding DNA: TGTGCCAGCAGTTACGGTGGACTATCCCTGGAGACCCAGTACTTC. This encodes CASSYGGLSLETQYF.

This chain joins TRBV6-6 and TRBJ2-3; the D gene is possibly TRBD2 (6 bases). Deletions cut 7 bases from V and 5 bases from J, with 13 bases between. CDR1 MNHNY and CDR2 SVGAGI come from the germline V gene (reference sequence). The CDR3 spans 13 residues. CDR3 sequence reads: CASTLTGVDTQYF. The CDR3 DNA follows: TGTGCCAGCACTTTGACGGGAGTAGATACGCAGTATTTT.

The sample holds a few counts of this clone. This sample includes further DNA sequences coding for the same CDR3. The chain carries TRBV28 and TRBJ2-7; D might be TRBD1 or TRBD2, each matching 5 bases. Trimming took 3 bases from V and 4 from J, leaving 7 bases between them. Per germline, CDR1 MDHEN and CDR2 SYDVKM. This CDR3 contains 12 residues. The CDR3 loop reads CASSLGVYEQYF. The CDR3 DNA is TGTGCCAGCAGTTTGGGGGTTTACGAGCAGTACTTC.

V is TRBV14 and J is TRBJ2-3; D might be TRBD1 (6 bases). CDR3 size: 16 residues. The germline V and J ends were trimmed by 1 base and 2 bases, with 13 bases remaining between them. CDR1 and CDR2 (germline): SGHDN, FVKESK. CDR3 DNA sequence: TGTGCCAGCAGCCAAGTATACAGGGTCGACACAGATACGCAGTATTTT. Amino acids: CASSQVYRVDTDTQYF.

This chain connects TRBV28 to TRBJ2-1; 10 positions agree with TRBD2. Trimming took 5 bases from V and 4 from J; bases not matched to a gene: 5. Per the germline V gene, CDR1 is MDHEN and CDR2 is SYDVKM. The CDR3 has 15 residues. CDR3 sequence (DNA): TGTGCCAGCAGTCCTCTTAGCGGGGGGTACAATGAGCAGTTCTTC. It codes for CASSPLSGGYNEQFF.

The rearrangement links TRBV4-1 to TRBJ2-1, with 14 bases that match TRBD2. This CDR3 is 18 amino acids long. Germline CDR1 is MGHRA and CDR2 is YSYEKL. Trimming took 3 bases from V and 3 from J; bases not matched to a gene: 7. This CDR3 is CASSQAPGLAGVYNEQFF. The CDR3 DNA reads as TGCGCCAGCAGCCAGGCTCCGGGACTAGCGGGAGTCTACAATGAGCAGTTCTTC.

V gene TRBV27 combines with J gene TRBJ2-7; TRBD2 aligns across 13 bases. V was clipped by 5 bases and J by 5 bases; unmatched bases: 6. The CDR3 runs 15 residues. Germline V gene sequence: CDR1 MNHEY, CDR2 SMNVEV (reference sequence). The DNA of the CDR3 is TGTGCCAGCAGTCCCAGGACTAGCGGGAGTCACGAGCAGTACTTC. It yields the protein CASSPRTSGSHEQYF.

This CDR3 is CATSGGAGPYEQYF. CDR3 nucleotide sequence: TGTGCCACGTCTGGGGGGGCAGGGCCCTACGAGCAGTACTTC. V gene TRBV19 combines with J gene TRBJ2-7; D perhaps matches TRBD2 (7 bases). Germline CDR1 reads LNHDA; CDR2 reads SQIVND (reference sequence). Deletions cut 10 bases from V and 2 bases from J, with 18 bases between. The length of the CDR3 is 14 residues.

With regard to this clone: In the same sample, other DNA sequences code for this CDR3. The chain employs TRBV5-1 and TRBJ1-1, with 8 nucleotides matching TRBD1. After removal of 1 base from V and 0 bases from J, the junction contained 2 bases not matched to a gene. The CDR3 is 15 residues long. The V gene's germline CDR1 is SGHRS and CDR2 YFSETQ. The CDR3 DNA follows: TGCGCCAGCAGCTTGCGACAGGGGATGAACACTGAAGCTTTCTTT. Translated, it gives CASSLRQGMNTEAFF.

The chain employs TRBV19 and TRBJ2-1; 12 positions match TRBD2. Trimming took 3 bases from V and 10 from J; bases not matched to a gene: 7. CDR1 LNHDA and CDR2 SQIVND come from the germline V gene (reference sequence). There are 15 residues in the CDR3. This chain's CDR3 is CASSMLAGGPGEQFF. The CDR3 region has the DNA TGTGCCAGTAGTATGCTAGCGGGAGGGCCTGGGGAGCAGTTCTTC.

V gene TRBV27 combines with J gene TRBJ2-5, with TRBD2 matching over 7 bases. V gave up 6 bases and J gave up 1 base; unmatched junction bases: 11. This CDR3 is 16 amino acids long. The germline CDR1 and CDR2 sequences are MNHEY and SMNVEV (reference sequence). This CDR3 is CASRPAGGESQETQYF. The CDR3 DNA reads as TGTGCCAGCAGACCCGCTGGGGGGGAGAGCCAAGAGACCCAGTACTTC.

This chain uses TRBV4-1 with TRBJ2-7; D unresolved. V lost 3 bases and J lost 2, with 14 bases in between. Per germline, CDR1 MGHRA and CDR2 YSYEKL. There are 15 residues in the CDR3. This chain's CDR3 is CASSQIGRPTYEQYF. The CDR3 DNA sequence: TGCGCCAGCAGCCAGATCGGAAGGCCAACCTACGAGCAGTACTTC.

This CDR3 is CASSDSGTASSEQYF. The CDR3 DNA follows: TGCGCCAGCAGCGACAGCGGGACGGCTAGCTCCGAGCAGTACTTC. The chain combines TRBV5-1 with TRBJ2-7, with 7 bases matching TRBD2. The germline CDR1 and CDR2 sequences are SGHRS and YFSETQ. The J segment lost 6 bases and the V segment lost 4 bases, leaving 13 bases of the junction unmatched. The CDR3 covers 15 residues. The full variable domain, completed using reference TRBV5-1 and TRBJ2-7, is KAGVTQTPRYLIKTRGQQVTLSCSPISGHRSVSWYQQTPGQGLQFLFEYFSETQRNKGNFPGRFSGRQFSNSRSEMNVSTLELGDSALYLCASSDSGTASSEQYFGPGTRLTVT.

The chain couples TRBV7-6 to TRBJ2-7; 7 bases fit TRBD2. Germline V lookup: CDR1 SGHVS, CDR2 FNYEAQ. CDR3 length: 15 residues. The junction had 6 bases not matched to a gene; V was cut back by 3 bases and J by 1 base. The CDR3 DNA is TGTGCCAGCAGCTTGTGGAGCGGGATATCCTACGAGCAGTACTTC. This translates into CASSLWSGISYEQYF.